This entry concerns a single T cell receptor beta chain. This sample is part of a study of blood T cell repertoires in COVID-19. Overall study: T cells, B-cell-depleted T cells, or PBMCs supplied cDNA or gDNA.

Germline trimming cut 5 bases from V and 2 bases from J; bases unmatched to any gene: 11. CDR3 length: 16 amino acids. Germline V gives CDR1 ENHRY, CDR2 SYGVKD. Original methodology: From reference gene primer amplification, estimates of nucleated cell counts were derived. Assay used: immunoSEQ multiplex PCR; TCRdb lists only in-frame clones, some missing. V and J calls and clone size come straight from that table; D and trimming were deduced from the DNA. This table has 160,000 or so clones, about nine tenths appearing once. Sequencing used peripheral blood. The chain has TRBV10-3 and TRBJ2-5; 7 nucleotides match TRBD1. The clonotype was recovered from a woman aged 70 to 79 with acute or convalescent COVID-19. The CDR3 region is CAISHTWDSSQETQYF. DNA of the CDR3: TGTGCCATCAGTCACACTTGGGACAGTTCTCAAGAGACCCAGTACTTC.